Presented here are 23 T cell receptor beta chains from one specimen sequenced in a study of cytotoxic CD8 clonotypes in ibrutinib-treated CLL. Profiling relied on immunoSEQ multiplex PCR, and the TCRdb table lists in-frame clones only, not all of them. The sample records some 290,000 clones, roughly 85% being singletons. Sequencing used PBMCs, obtained before ibrutinib treatment. The receptors originated from a human donor with chronic lymphocytic leukemia.

The CDR3 DNA reads TGTGCCAGCAGTTTATTCCACAGGGACTACGAGCAGTACTTC. Translated: CASSLFHRDYEQYF. V gene TRBV28 combines with J gene TRBJ2-7, with D perhaps TRBD1 (6 bases). This CDR3 is built from 14 residues. The V gene's germline CDR1 is MDHEN and CDR2 SYDVKM. V lost 1 base, J lost 3 bases, and 10 bases lay in between.

A note on this clone: Other nucleotide sequences in the sample specify the same CDR3. The genes are TRBV29-1 and TRBJ2-7, with 11 bases lining up with TRBD1. The CDR3 loop spans 12 amino acids. Germline V lookup: CDR1 SQVTM, CDR2 ANQGSEA. The V and J ends lost 6 bases and 4 bases, in that order; junction bases with no gene match: 2. CDR3 nucleotides: TGCAGCGTCGGACAGGGGGCATACGAGCAGTACTTC. Translating it yields CSVGQGAYEQYF.

The chain joins TRBV19 to TRBJ1-1; D might be TRBD1 (6 bases). CDR3 length equals 15 residues. The V and J ends lost 3 bases and 0 bases respectively, with 11 bases between them. Germline-derived CDR1 and CDR2 are LNHDA and SQIVND (reference sequence). The CDR3 loop is CASSMTGIVNTEAFF. In DNA form, the CDR3 reads TGTGCCAGTAGTATGACAGGAATAGTGAACACTGAAGCTTTCTTT.

The chain links TRBV7-6 to TRBJ2-5, with 10 bases fitting TRBD1. With 4 bases clipped from V and 4 bases from J, the junction kept 6 bases outside the gene matches. Germline lookup yields CDR1 SGHVS and CDR2 FNYEAQ. The CDR3 length is 15 residues. Written as DNA, the CDR3 is TGTGCCAGCAGCTCAAAGGGGACAGGGGTAGAGACCCAGTACTTC. This encodes CASSSKGTGVETQYF.

This clone was seen once. The chain links TRBV11-2 to TRBJ1-1, with TRBD1 as a possible D gene (5 bases). V was pared by 6 bases and J by 4 bases, with 9 bases between. This CDR3 has 12 amino acids. CDR1 SGHAT and CDR2 FQNNGV come from the germline V gene. The CDR3: CASSRRATEAFF. CDR3 DNA sequence: TGTGCCAGCAGTCGCAGGGCCACTGAAGCTTTCTTT.

The V and J genes are TRBV9 and TRBJ2-2, with 7 bases identical to TRBD2. CDR1 SGDLS and CDR2 YYNGEE come from the germline V gene. The CDR3 is 16 residues long. The trim removed 0 bases at V and 1 base at J, leaving 3 bases unmatched. CDR3 residues: CASSVGQRENTGELFF. CDR3 nucleotides: TGTGCCAGCAGCGTAGGGCAGCGGGAGAACACCGGGGAGCTGTTTTTT.

The rearrangement joins TRBV7-2 to TRBJ2-1; maybe TRBD2 (6 bases). Per germline, CDR1 SGHTA and CDR2 FQGNSA. CDR3 length: 15 amino acids. V shed 1 base and J shed 3 bases, with 10 bases lying between them. The CDR3 DNA sequence: TGTGCCAGCAGCTTAGGCGGCGGGGTCTACAATGAGCAGTTCTTC. It translates to CASSLGGGVYNEQFF.

This chain joins TRBV18 and TRBJ1-2, with 7 bases lining up with TRBD1. Germline V gene data show CDR1 as KGHSH and CDR2 as LQKENI. The length of the CDR3 is 15 residues. The junction had 8 bases not matched to a gene; V was cut back by 3 bases and J by 4 bases. CDR3 sequence: CASSPTRGFGYGYTF. The CDR3, as DNA: TGTGCCAGCTCACCGACCAGGGGGTTCGGCTATGGCTACACCTTC. The full variable domain, completed using reference TRBV18 and TRBJ1-2, is NAGVMQNPRHLVRRRGQEARLRCSPMKGHSHVYWYRQLPEEGLKFMVYLQKENIIDESGMPKERFSAEFPKEGPSILRIQQVVRGDSAAYFCASSPTRGFGYGYTFGSGTRLTVV.

The rearrangement links TRBV28 to TRBJ1-4; 8 nucleotides match TRBD1. J lost 8 bases, V lost 7 bases, and 3 bases had no gene match. The CDR3 totals 12 residues. CDR1 and CDR2 (germline): MDHEN, SYDVKM. CDR3 nucleotide sequence: TGTGCCAGCACAAGACAGGGGGAAAAACTGTTTTTT. Its protein product is CASTRQGEKLFF.

The chain joins TRBV6-6 to TRBJ2-1, with D tentatively TRBD2 (5 bases). This CDR3 is built from 14 residues. V lost 6 bases and J 1 base, leaving 10 bases between the germline ends. Germline loops: CDR1 MNHNY, CDR2 SVGAGI (reference sequence). CDR3 nucleotide sequence: TGTGCCAGCAGCAATAGCGAGTCCTACAATGAGCAGTTCTTC. Translating it yields CASSNSESYNEQFF.

V and J are TRBV7-8 and TRBJ2-3; D perhaps matches TRBD1 (6 bases). The CDR3 contains 15 residues. Looked up from germline, CDR1 is SGHVS and CDR2 is FQNEAQ. V dropped 4 bases and J dropped 0 bases, with 11 bases sitting between them. Written as DNA, the CDR3 is TGTGCCAGCAGCTCTGGGACAACTAGCACAGATACGCAGTATTTT. It codes for CASSSGTTSTDTQYF.

V usage is TRBV25-1 and J usage is TRBJ2-7; tentative D call: TRBD2 (6 bases). Per germline, CDR1 MGHDK and CDR2 SYGVNS. The V gene lost 6 bases and the J gene lost 0 bases, with 9 bases spanning the gap. The CDR3 spans 13 residues. CDR3 amino acids: CASRGGYSYEQYF. As DNA, the CDR3 is TGTGCCAGCAGGGGGGGATACTCCTACGAGCAGTACTTC.

The V and J genes are TRBV10-3 and TRBJ2-2; D not resolved. Germline V gives CDR1 ENHRY, CDR2 SYGVKD. This CDR3 spans 16 amino acids. V was cut by 0 bases and J by 6 bases, with 14 bases left in between. CDR3 bases: TGTGCCATCAGTGAGTCGAGTAGTGTTGAGGCCGGGGAGCTGTTTTTT. Translation: CAISESSSVEAGELFF.

This chain links TRBV9 with TRBJ2-5; 14 bases align to TRBD2. J was trimmed by 1 base and V by 4 bases; bases with no gene match: 12. The CDR3 contains 19 residues. Germline CDR1 is SGDLS and CDR2 is YYNGEE. The CDR3 sequence: CASSPGTSGSHLVQETQYF. CDR3 DNA: TGTGCCAGCAGCCCCGGGACTAGCGGGAGCCACCTGGTCCAAGAGACCCAGTACTTC.

This clone was detected only a few times. The rearrangement joins TRBV23-1 to TRBJ2-2; 7 bases are shared with TRBD1. TRBV23-1 is labeled an ORF, and its function is uncertain. The V segment lost 3 bases and the J segment 5 bases; nucleotides outside the gene matches: 6. The CDR3 extends over 15 amino acids. Here the CDR3 reads CASSQRTGRTGELFF. CDR3 sequence (DNA): TGCGCCAGCAGTCAGAGGACAGGACGGACCGGGGAGCTGTTTTTT.

This clone appeared a single time. This sequence joins TRBV14 and TRBJ2-7; TRBD2 agrees at 9 bases. The CDR3 loop spans 16 amino acids. Germline V lookup: CDR1 SGHDN, CDR2 FVKESK. J gave up 1 base and V 2 bases, and 6 bases lay outside the gene matches. The CDR3 DNA follows: TGTGCCAGCAGCCAAACCCGGACTAGCGTATCCTACGAGCAGTACTTC. The encoded protein is CASSQTRTSVSYEQYF.

CDR3 in amino acids: CASSLYRGAGTGELFF. DNA for the CDR3: TGTGCCAGCAGCCTGTACAGGGGGGCGGGTACCGGGGAGCTGTTTTTT. This chain uses TRBV5-4 with TRBJ2-2; 8 bases line up with TRBD1. The CDR3 contains 16 residues. Trimming took 4 bases from V and 5 from J; bases not matched to a gene: 10. CDR1 is SGHNT, CDR2 YYREEE, per germline (reference sequence).

This clone has only a few counts. The V and J genes are TRBV19 and TRBJ2-7; the match to TRBD2 covers 9 bases. V lost 7 bases and J lost 6; bases outside the gene matches: 10. Per germline, CDR1 LNHDA and CDR2 SQIVND (reference sequence). This CDR3 has 14 amino acids. Here the CDR3 reads CASTFRAGGLEQYF. CDR3 bases: TGTGCCAGTACCTTCCGCGCGGGAGGGCTCGAGCAGTACTTC.

J is TRBJ2-7 and V is TRBV5-4, with unresolved D. The CDR3 totals 15 residues. Germline-derived CDR1 and CDR2 are SGHNT and YYREEE (reference sequence). Trimming left V 0 bases short and J 0 bases short, with 10 bases between. The CDR3 nucleotides read TGTGCCAGCAGCTTGGGGGGTCAGAGCTCCTACGAGCAGTACTTC. Protein: CASSLGGQSSYEQYF.

The CDR3 sequence: CASSRRSTGELFF. The CDR3 DNA is TGTGCCAGCAGTCGTAGGTCCACCGGGGAGCTGTTTTTT. This chain links TRBV9 with TRBJ2-2; D remains ambiguous. The germline CDR1 and CDR2 sequences are SGDLS and YYNGEE. The V gene lost 5 bases and the J gene lost 4 bases, with 9 bases spanning the gap. This CDR3 has 13 residues.

CDR3 nucleotide sequence: TGTGCCAGTAGTATAGCTGGGGGGACATCCCACGAGCAGTACTTC. It codes for CASSIAGGTSHEQYF. The chain couples TRBV19 to TRBJ2-7; tentatively, D is TRBD1 or TRBD2 (6 bases each). The CDR3 consists of 15 residues. Deletions cut 1 base from V and 5 bases from J, with 15 bases between. CDR1 is LNHDA, CDR2 SQIVND, per germline (reference sequence).

This chain links TRBV10-3 with TRBJ2-1, with 9 bases fitting TRBD2. V was pared by 8 bases and J by 7 bases, with 6 bases of the junction left unmatched. CDR1 and CDR2 (germline): ENHRY, SYGVKD. CDR3 length: 13 residues. CDR3 nucleotide sequence: TGTGCCATCCATAGCGGGAGTGAGAATGAGCAGTTCTTC. Amino acids: CAIHSGSENEQFF.

This chain joins TRBV15 and TRBJ1-1, with no clear D. CDR1 is LNHNV, CDR2 YYDKDF, per germline (reference sequence). The germline V and J ends were trimmed by 3 bases and 2 bases, with 10 bases remaining between them. This CDR3 region has 14 residues. The chain's CDR3 is CATSSRRTNTEAFF. Here the CDR3 DNA reads TGTGCCACCAGCAGTCGCCGGACCAACACTGAAGCTTTCTTT.